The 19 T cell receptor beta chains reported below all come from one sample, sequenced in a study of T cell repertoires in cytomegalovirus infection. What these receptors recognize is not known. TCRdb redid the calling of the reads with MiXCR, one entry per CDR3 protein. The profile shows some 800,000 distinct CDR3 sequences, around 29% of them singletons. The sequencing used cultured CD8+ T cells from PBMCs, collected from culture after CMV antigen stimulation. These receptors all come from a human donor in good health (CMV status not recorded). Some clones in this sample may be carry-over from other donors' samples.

CDR3 residues: CASSIDGEQFF. For the CDR3, the DNA is TGTGCCAGCAGCATAGACGGTGAGCAGTTCTTC. This sequence joins TRBV7-3 and TRBJ2-1; D uncertain. The germline V gene has CDR1 SGHTA and CDR2 FQGTGA. The CDR3 contains 11 residues. V lost 5 bases, J lost 9 bases, and 8 bases lay in between.

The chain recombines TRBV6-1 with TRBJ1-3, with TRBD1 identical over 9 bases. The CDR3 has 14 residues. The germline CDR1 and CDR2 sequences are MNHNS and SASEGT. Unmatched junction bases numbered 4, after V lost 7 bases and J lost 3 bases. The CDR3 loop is CASKTGGGGNTIYF. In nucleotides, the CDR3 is TGTGCCAGCAAAACAGGGGGCGGTGGAAACACCATATATTTT.

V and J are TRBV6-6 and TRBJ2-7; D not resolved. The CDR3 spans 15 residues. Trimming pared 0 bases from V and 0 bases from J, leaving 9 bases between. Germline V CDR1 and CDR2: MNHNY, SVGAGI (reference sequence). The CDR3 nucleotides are TGTGCCAGCAGTTACTCGCTGGGTAGCTCCTACGAGCAGTACGTC. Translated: CASSYSLGSSYEQYV.

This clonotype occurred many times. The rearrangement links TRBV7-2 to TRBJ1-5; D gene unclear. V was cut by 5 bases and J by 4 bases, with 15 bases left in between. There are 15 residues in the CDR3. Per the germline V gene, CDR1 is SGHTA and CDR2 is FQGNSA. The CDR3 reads CASSPSPGANQPQHF. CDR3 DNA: TGTGCCAGCAGCCCGTCGCCCGGTGCGAATCAGCCCCAGCATTTT.

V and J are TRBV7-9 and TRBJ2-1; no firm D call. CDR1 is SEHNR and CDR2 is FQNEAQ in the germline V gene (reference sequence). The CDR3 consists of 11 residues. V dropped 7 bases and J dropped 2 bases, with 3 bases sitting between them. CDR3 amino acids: CASKAYNEQFF. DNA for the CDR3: TGTGCCAGCAAGGCCTACAATGAGCAGTTCTTC.

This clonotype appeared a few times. CDR3 sequence: CASSQERTANGGYTF. The CDR3 DNA reads as TGCGCCAGCAGCCAAGAACGGACAGCAAACGGGGGCTACACCTTC. The chain couples TRBV4-3 to TRBJ1-2; a possible D gene is TRBD1 (6 bases). Trimming left V 0 bases short and J 8 bases short, with 16 bases between. Germline V gene data show CDR1 as LGHNA and CDR2 as YSLEER. This CDR3 region has 15 residues.

The DNA for the CDR3 is TGTGCCATCAGCGGACCAAAGGCAGAGCAAGAGACCCAGTACTTC. Protein sequence: CAISGPKAEQETQYF. V gene TRBV10-3 combines with J gene TRBJ2-5; D is ambiguous. CDR1 is ENHRY, CDR2 SYGVKD, per germline. The V and J ends lost 6 bases and 2 bases respectively, with 16 bases between them. CDR3 length: 15 amino acids.

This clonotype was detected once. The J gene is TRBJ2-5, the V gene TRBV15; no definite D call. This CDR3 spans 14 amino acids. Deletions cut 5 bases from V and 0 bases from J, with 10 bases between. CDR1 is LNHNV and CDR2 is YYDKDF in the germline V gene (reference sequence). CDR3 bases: TGTGCCACCAGCCTCTCTCACGACCAAGAGACCCAGTACTTC. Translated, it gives CATSLSHDQETQYF. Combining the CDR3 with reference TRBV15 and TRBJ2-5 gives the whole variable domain DAMVIQNPRYQVTQFGKPVTLSCSQTLNHNVMYWYQQKSSQAPKLLFHYYDKDFNNEADTPDNFQSRRPNTSFCFLDIRSPGLGDTAMYLCATSLSHDQETQYFGPGTRLLVL.

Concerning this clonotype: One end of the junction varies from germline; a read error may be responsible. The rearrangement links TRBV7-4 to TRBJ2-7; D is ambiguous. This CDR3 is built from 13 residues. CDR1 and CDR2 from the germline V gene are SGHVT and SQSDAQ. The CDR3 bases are TGTGCCGGCAGCCTGGAGTGGGCGCGAGAGCAGTACTTC. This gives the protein CAGSLEWAREQYF.

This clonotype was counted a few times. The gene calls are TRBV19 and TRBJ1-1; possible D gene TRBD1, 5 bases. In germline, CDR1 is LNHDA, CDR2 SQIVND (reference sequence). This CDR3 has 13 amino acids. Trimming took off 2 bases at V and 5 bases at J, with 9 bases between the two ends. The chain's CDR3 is CASSIFEGTEAFF. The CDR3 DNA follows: TGTGCCAGTAGTATATTTGAGGGGACTGAAGCTTTCTTT.

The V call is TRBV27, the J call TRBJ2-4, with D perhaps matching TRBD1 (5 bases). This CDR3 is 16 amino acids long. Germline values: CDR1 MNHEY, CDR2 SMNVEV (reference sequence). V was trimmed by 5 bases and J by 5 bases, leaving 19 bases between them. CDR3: CASSTPDSFGENIQYF. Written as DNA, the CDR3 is TGTGCCAGCAGTACCCCAGACAGTTTTGGGGAAAACATTCAGTACTTC.

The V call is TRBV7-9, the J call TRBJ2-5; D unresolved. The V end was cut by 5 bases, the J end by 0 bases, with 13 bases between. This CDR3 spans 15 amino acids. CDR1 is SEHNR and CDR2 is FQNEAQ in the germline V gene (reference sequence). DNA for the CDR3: TGTGCCAGCAGCCCACCGACCCAGAACCAAGAGACCCAGTACTTC. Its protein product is CASSPPTQNQETQYF. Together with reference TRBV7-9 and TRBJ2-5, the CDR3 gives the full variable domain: DTGVSQNPRHKITKRGQNVTFRCDPISEHNRLYWYRQTLGQGPEFLTYFQNEAQLEKSRLLSDRFSAERPKGSFSTLEIQRTEQGDSAMYLCASSPPTQNQETQYFGPGTRLLVL.

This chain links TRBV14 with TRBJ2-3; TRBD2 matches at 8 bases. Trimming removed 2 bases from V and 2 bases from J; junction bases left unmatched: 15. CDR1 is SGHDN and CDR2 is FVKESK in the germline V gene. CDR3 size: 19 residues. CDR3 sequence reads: CASSQPTSGPNLFTDTQYF. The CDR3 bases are TGTGCCAGCAGCCAACCTACTAGCGGCCCGAATTTATTCACAGATACGCAGTATTTT.

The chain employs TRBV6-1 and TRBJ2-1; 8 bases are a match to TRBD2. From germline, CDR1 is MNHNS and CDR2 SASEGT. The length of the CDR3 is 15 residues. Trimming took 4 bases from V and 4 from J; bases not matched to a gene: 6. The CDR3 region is CASSVRAGVYNEQFF. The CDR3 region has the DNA TGTGCCAGCAGTGTAAGAGCGGGGGTATACAATGAGCAGTTCTTC.

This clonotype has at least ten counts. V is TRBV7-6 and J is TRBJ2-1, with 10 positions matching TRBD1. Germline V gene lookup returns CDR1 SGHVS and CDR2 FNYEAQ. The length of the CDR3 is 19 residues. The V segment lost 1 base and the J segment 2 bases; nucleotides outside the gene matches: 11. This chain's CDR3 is CASSLVVWDRGPTYNEQFF. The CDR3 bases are TGTGCCAGCAGCTTAGTGGTATGGGACAGGGGCCCCACCTACAATGAGCAGTTCTTC. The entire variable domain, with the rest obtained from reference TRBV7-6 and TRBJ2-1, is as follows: GAGVSQSPRYKVTKRGQDVALRCDPISGHVSLYWYRQALGQGPEFLTYFNYEAQQDKSGLPNDRFSAERPEGSISTLTIQRTEQRDSAMYRCASSLVVWDRGPTYNEQFFGPGTRLTVL.

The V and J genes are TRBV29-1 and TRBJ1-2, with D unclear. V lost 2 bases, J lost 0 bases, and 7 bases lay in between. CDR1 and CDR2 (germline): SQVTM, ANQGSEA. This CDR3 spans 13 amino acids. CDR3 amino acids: CSVESGSNYGYTF. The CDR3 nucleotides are TGCAGCGTTGAATCGGGATCTAACTATGGCTACACCTTC.

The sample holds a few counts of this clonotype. Here the CDR3 DNA reads TGTGCCAGCACCCCCGCGTTGGCAGGCGAAGCTTTCTTT. Residues: CASTPALAGEAFF. V is TRBV7-9 and J is TRBJ1-1; D is undetermined. CDR3 size: 13 residues. The germline V gene has CDR1 SEHNR and CDR2 FQNEAQ (reference sequence). The ends were cut back, 7 bases at V and 8 bases at J, with 17 bases in the middle.

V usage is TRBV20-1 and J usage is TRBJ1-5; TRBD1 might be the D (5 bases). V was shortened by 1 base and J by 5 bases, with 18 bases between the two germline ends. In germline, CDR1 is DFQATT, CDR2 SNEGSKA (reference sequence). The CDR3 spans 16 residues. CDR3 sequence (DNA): TGCAGTGCTAGAGTAGAGAGGGACGTCCCCTATCAGCCCCAGCATTTT. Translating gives CSARVERDVPYQPQHF.

CDR3 bases: TGTGCCAGCTCGCCCCGGGACAGGGGAAACCAGAACACTGAAGCTTTCTTT. Protein: CASSPRDRGNQNTEAFF. The chain links TRBV18 to TRBJ1-1; 10 bases match TRBD1. After removal of 6 bases from V and 1 base from J, the junction contained 11 bases not matched to a gene. The CDR3 length is 17 residues. CDR1 is KGHSH, CDR2 LQKENI, per germline.